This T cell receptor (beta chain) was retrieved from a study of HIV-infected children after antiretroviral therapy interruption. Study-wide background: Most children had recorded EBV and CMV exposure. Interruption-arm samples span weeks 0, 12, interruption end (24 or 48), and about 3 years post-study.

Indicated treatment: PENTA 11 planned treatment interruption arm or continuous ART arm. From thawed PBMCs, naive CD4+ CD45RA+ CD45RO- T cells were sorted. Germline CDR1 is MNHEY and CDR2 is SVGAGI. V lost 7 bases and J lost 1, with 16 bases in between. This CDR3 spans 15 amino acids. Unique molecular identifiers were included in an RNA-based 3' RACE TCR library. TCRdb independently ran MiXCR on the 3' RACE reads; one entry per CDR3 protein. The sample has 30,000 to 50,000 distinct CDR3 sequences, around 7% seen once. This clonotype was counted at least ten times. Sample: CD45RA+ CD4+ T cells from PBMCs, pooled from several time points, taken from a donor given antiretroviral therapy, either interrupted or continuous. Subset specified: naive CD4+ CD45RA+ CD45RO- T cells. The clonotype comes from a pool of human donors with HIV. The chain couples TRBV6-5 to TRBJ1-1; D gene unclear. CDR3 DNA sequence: TGTGCCAGCAACGAAAGAACGGGATCGAACACTGAAGCTTTCTTT. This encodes CASNERTGSNTEAFF.